This TCR beta chain was identified in a study of cytomegalovirus exposure and HLA in healthy donors. Remarks on this clone: Its matching antigen is unknown. The sample contains more than one DNA sequence encoding this CDR3.

PCR primers comprised 60 Vbeta and 13 Jbeta primers. Per the authors' pipeline: A later analysis counted approximately 80 million unique TCR beta chains, 9.5 million to 13 million shared. The data were produced by immunoSEQ multiplex PCR, yet TCRdb's version contains in-frame clones alone and is incomplete. V and J calls plus clone size are reproduced from that table; the DNA served to infer D and trimming. The sample includes about 67,000 clones, about two thirds of them seen just once. The V and J ends lost 6 bases and 5 bases, in that order; junction bases with no gene match: 3. CDR1 is SNHLY and CDR2 is FYNNEI in the germline V gene. The CDR3 length is 13 residues. Study conclusions and caveats: Reports showed the classifier diagnosing cytomegalovirus status with high specificity and sensitivity. Available immune exposure information covered CMV serostatus only.

The chain carries TRBV2 and TRBJ2-5; 10 bases map to TRBD2. The source of this sequence is a woman in her thirties in good health and CMV-seronegative. What was sequenced was PBMCs. For the CDR3, the DNA is TGTGCCAGCAGCTATAGCGGGGGGGAGACCCAGTACTTC. Its translation is CASSYSGGETQYF.